The rows below give T cell receptor beta chains drawn from one sample of a study of control samples from healthy donors and cancer patients. Profiled with immunoSEQ multiplex PCR; TCRdb holds only in-frame clones, not every one. This sample yields fewer than 120,000 clones, of which roughly 90% are seen a single time; 3.5% to 4.5% belongs to the top ten. Sequencing was performed on PBMCs. The origin of the receptors is an older woman with lung cancer. Both conserved end residues are part of each CDR3. A D gene is named only where the DNA matches it firmly. Rows may omit the clone size; those that give it use once, few, many or a size class.

d_call: TRBD1; j_call: TRBJ2-7; v_call: TRBV19; clone_size: -; cdr3_nt: TGTGCCAGTAGCCCGGTAACAGGGGGCCTAGCCTACGAGCAGTACTTC; cdr3_aa: CASSPVTGGLAYEQYF
d_call: -; j_call: TRBJ1-5; v_call: TRBV11-3; clone_size: -; cdr3_nt: TGTGCCAGCAGCCGGACATACGATCAGCCCCAGCATTTT; cdr3_aa: CASSRTYDQPQHF
d_call: TRBD1; j_call: TRBJ2-2; v_call: TRBV7-3; clone_size: -; cdr3_nt: TGTGCCAGCAGCCTGGGACAGGGGGAAACCGGGGAGCTGTTTTTT; cdr3_aa: CASSLGQGETGELFF
d_call: TRBD1; j_call: TRBJ1-1; v_call: TRBV11-2; clone_size: -; cdr3_nt: TGTGCCAGCAGCACCTCTAGGACAGGTGAAGCTTTCTTT; cdr3_aa: CASSTSRTGEAFF
d_call: TRBD2; j_call: TRBJ2-3; v_call: TRBV5-1; clone_size: -; cdr3_nt: TGCGCCAGCAGTACGGGACTAGCGGGTACCTTCACAGATACGCAGTATTTT; cdr3_aa: CASSTGLAGTFTDTQYF
d_call: -; j_call: TRBJ2-1; v_call: TRBV5-1; clone_size: -; cdr3_nt: TGCGCCAGCTTCGACTCCTCGAGCTCCTACAATGAGCAGTTCTTC; cdr3_aa: CASFDSSSSYNEQFF
d_call: TRBD2; j_call: TRBJ2-5; v_call: TRBV5-1; clone_size: -; cdr3_nt: TGCGCCAGCAGCTTGGGACCCCGCGGGGGACAAGAGACCCAGTACTTC; cdr3_aa: CASSLGPRGGQETQYF
d_call: -; j_call: TRBJ2-7; v_call: TRBV5-1; clone_size: few; cdr3_nt: TGCGCCAGCAGCTTGGAGGGGGTAACTTACGAGCAGTACTTC; cdr3_aa: CASSLEGVTYEQYF
d_call: TRBD2; j_call: TRBJ2-3; v_call: TRBV30; clone_size: few; cdr3_nt: TGTGCCTGGACAATAGCGGGCAGCACAGATACGCAGTATTTT; cdr3_aa: CAWTIAGSTDTQYF
d_call: TRBD1; j_call: TRBJ2-7; v_call: TRBV24-1; clone_size: once; cdr3_nt: TGTGCCACCAGTGAGTGGGGACAGGGGCCCTCCTACGAGCAGTACTTC; cdr3_aa: CATSEWGQGPSYEQYF
d_call: -; j_call: TRBJ2-3; v_call: TRBV3-1/TRBV3-2; clone_size: once; cdr3_nt: TGTGCCAGCAGCCAAGATCTGGTCCCTTCGGAGGCGCAGTATTTT; cdr3_aa: CASSQDLVPSEAQYF
d_call: TRBD1; j_call: TRBJ2-7; v_call: TRBV12-3/TRBV12-4; clone_size: -; cdr3_nt: TGTGCCAGTTGGGACAGGGTAGGGGAGCAGTACTTC; cdr3_aa: CASWDRVGEQYF
d_call: TRBD1; j_call: TRBJ1-3; v_call: TRBV6-5; clone_size: -; cdr3_nt: TGTGCCAGCAGTCCGGGACAGGGGTTGGGGGACACCATATATTTT; cdr3_aa: CASSPGQGLGDTIYF
d_call: -; j_call: TRBJ1-3; v_call: TRBV2; clone_size: -; cdr3_nt: TGTGCCAGCAGTGAAGAAGGACAGCTTGGAAACACCATATATTTT; cdr3_aa: CASSEEGQLGNTIYF
d_call: -; j_call: TRBJ1-2; v_call: TRBV7-3; clone_size: -; cdr3_nt: TGTGCCAGCAGCTTAGGGTCAAGGGCAACGGCTAACTATGGCTACACCTTC; cdr3_aa: CASSLGSRATANYGYTF
d_call: -; j_call: TRBJ1-1; v_call: TRBV6-1; clone_size: once; cdr3_nt: TGTGCCAGCAGTGAACTTGGGAACACTGAAGCTTTCTTT; cdr3_aa: CASSELGNTEAFF
d_call: TRBD1; j_call: TRBJ1-3; v_call: TRBV7-9; clone_size: -; cdr3_nt: TGTGCCAGCAGCTTAGGGTCAGGGGGCGAAGGTGGAAACACCATATATTTT; cdr3_aa: CASSLGSGGEGGNTIYF
d_call: TRBD1; j_call: TRBJ1-1; v_call: TRBV11-2; clone_size: few; cdr3_nt: TGTGCCAGCAGCTTCGGGACAGGGGAGTGGGGCACTGAAGCTTTCTTT; cdr3_aa: CASSFGTGEWGTEAFF
d_call: -; j_call: TRBJ2-3; v_call: TRBV19; clone_size: once; cdr3_nt: TGTGCCAGTAGTACAGGGGGCACAGATACGCAGTATTTT; cdr3_aa: CASSTGGTDTQYF
d_call: TRBD1; j_call: TRBJ1-1; v_call: TRBV7-9; clone_size: -; cdr3_nt: TGTGCCAGCAGCTTAAGTAGGTCAGGGGGAGGCACTGAAGCTTTCTTT; cdr3_aa: CASSLSRSGGGTEAFF
d_call: TRBD2; j_call: TRBJ2-5; v_call: TRBV4-2; clone_size: -; cdr3_nt: TGTGCCAGCAGCCAAGGAAGGAGCGGGGAAGAGACCCAGTACTTC; cdr3_aa: CASSQGRSGEETQYF
d_call: -; j_call: TRBJ1-4; v_call: TRBV6-5; clone_size: -; cdr3_nt: TGTGCCAGCAGATTTATACAGGTGGCTAATGAAAAACTGTTTTTT; cdr3_aa: CASRFIQVANEKLFF
d_call: -; j_call: TRBJ1-3; v_call: TRBV19; clone_size: once; cdr3_nt: TGTGCCACCTCGAGCTCTGGAAACACCATATATTTT; cdr3_aa: CATSSSGNTIYF
d_call: -; j_call: TRBJ2-7; v_call: TRBV6-1; clone_size: -; cdr3_nt: TGTGCCAGCAGTGAAGGATCGAGCGGACTTCCCTACGAGCAGTACTTC; cdr3_aa: CASSEGSSGLPYEQYF
d_call: -; j_call: TRBJ2-7; v_call: TRBV30; clone_size: once; cdr3_nt: TGTGCCTGGAGCGTGGGGGACGAGCAGTACTTC; cdr3_aa: CAWSVGDEQYF
d_call: -; j_call: TRBJ1-5; v_call: TRBV19; clone_size: -; cdr3_nt: TGTGCCAGTAGTGCCTTAAACCAGGGTGGCAATCAGCCCCAGCATTTT; cdr3_aa: CASSALNQGGNQPQHF
d_call: TRBD1; j_call: TRBJ2-5; v_call: TRBV29-1; clone_size: once; cdr3_nt: TGCAGCGTTTCCGGGACAGGGGGTGAGACCCAGTACTTC; cdr3_aa: CSVSGTGGETQYF
d_call: TRBD1; j_call: TRBJ1-1; v_call: TRBV6-2/TRBV6-3; clone_size: -; cdr3_nt: TGTGCCAGCAGTATTAACAGGGGAGCTGGGGTCACTGAAGCTTTCTTT; cdr3_aa: CASSINRGAGVTEAFF
d_call: TRBD1; j_call: TRBJ1-6; v_call: TRBV4-1; clone_size: -; cdr3_nt: TGCGCCAGCAGCCAAGATTCAGGGGGGCGATCACCCCTCCACTTT; cdr3_aa: CASSQDSGGRSPLHF
d_call: TRBD1; j_call: TRBJ2-5; v_call: TRBV5-6; clone_size: -; cdr3_nt: TGTGCCAGCAGCTTGGACAGGGGAGAGACCCAGTACTTC; cdr3_aa: CASSLDRGETQYF